This TCR beta chain was recorded in a study of Ad26.COV2.S vaccination and SARS-CoV-2 variants. Study-level information: Enrolled in COV1001, the donor was in the Ad26.COV2.S trial arm, which received the vaccine. Into the muscle, Ad26.COV2.S was dosed once or twice, 56 days apart.

The CDR3 is 17 residues long. Germline V CDR1 and CDR2: SGHDT, YYEEEE. V was pared by 3 bases and J by 4 bases, with 15 bases of the junction left unmatched. Libraries were prepared by immunoSEQ multiplex PCR; TCRdb keeps only in-frame clonotypes and omits some of them. Of roughly 350,000 clones in the sample, approximately 90% are singletons; the top ten hold about 5%. Documented treatment: around 19 received Ad26.COV2.S at low or high dose, single or two shots; 5 received placebo; per-sample allocation not given. After the first vaccine or placebo injection, samples were drawn on day 63. The sequence came from a person aged 18-60 years who received the Ad26.COV2.S COVID-19 vaccine or a placebo. The chain joins TRBV5-6 to TRBJ2-7; 8 nucleotides agree with TRBD2. The sequencing here drew on peripheral blood, taken in a trial of Ad26.COV2.S vaccine versus placebo. DNA for the CDR3: TGTGCCAGCAGCTCCGCCCGTGGAGCGGGAGAGGTTTACGAGCAGTACTTC. It codes for CASSSARGAGEVYEQYF.